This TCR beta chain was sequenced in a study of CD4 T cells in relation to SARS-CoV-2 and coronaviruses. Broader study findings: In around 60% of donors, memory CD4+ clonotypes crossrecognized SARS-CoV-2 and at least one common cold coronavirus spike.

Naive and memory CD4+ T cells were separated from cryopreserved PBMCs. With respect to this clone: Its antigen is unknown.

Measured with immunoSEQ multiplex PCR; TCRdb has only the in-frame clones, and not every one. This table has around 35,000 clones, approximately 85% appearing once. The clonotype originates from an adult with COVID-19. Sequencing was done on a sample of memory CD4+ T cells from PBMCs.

The CDR3 spells CASSQERGSKNIQYF. CDR3 coding DNA: TGCGCCAGCAGCCAAGAGAGGGGTTCCAAAAACATTCAGTACTTC. V and J are TRBV4-1 and TRBJ2-4, with D perhaps being TRBD1 or TRBD2 (5 bases each). Germline V gene data show CDR1 as MGHRA and CDR2 as YSYEKL. The CDR3 totals 15 residues. Trimming left V 0 bases short and J 2 bases short, with 8 bases between.